This T cell receptor beta chain was recorded in a study of OX40 agonist ivuxolimab in advanced cancers. V was trimmed by 7 bases and J by 10 bases, leaving 19 bases between them. The CDR3 consists of 13 residues. CDR1 is SNHLY and CDR2 is FYNNEI in the germline V gene. The repertoire was sequenced with immunoSEQ multiplex PCR; TCRdb's copy has only in-frame clones and lacks some. This sample has over 50,000 clones, with roughly 88% found just once. This sequence was found in an adult with an advanced solid tumor such as melanoma, head and neck, liver or kidney cancer. The sequencing here drew on CD4+ or CD8+ T cells sorted from blood, taken in a trial of the OX40 agonist ivuxolimab. V is TRBV2 and J is TRBJ1-2; D possibly corresponds to TRBD1 (6 bases). The CDR3 here is CASIPFRDTYYTF. The CDR3 bases are TGTGCCAGCATTCCATTCCGGGACACCTACTACACCTTC.